This TCR beta chain was found in a study of blood T cell repertoires in COVID-19. Looking at the study overall: Researchers got acute and convalescent COVID-19 samples from the United States, Italy and Spain. Sample material is recorded as cDNA or gDNA derived from T cells, B-cell-depleted T cells, or PBMCs.

Under the authors' procedure: Nucleated cell counts were estimated from reference gene primer amplification. Repertoires were generated with immunoSEQ multiplex PCR, while TCRdb's copy carries only in-frame clones and drops some. The D gene and trimming were derived from the DNA, and the V and J assignments and clone size from that table. The sample lists under 300,000 clones, roughly four fifths seen once, with 3.4% in the top ten. The CDR3 contains 15 residues. Germline values: CDR1 LNHDA, CDR2 SQIVND (reference sequence). V was pared by 3 bases and J by 0 bases, with 10 bases between. The rearrangement uses TRBV19 and TRBJ2-3; D is uncertain. The specimen sequenced was peripheral blood. This sequence originates from a woman aged 18-29 years with acute or convalescent COVID-19. CDR3 coding DNA: TGTGCCAGTAGTATCGGCCAGACTAGCACAGATACGCAGTATTTT. This sequence encodes CASSIGQTSTDTQYF.